The 17 T cell receptor beta chains presented below share a single source sample, sequenced in a study of cytomegalovirus exposure and HLA in healthy donors. PCR employed 60 Vbeta and 13 Jbeta primers. Data came from immunoSEQ multiplex PCR; TCRdb stores just in-frame clones and leaves some out. The sample yields 150,000 to 200,000 clones, 77% seen once. The sample comprised PBMCs. These receptors were taken from a man aged 18 to 35 in good health and CMV-seronegative.

This clone was seen once. The chain uses TRBV6-1 and TRBJ2-7; 8 nucleotides align to TRBD1. The CDR3 extends over 13 amino acids. CDR1 is MNHNS and CDR2 is SASEGT in the germline V gene. Trimming took 6 bases from V and 2 from J; bases not matched to a gene: 3. CDR3 loop: CASSAGGPYEQYF. CDR3 nucleotide sequence: TGTGCCAGCAGCGCAGGGGGCCCCTACGAGCAGTACTTC.

This clone has just a few counts. DNA of the CDR3: TGTGCGGGGACAGTGAACACTGAAGCTTTCTTT. Its translation: CAGTVNTEAFF. The chain combines TRBV30 with TRBJ1-1; 7 bases map to TRBD1. The CDR3 has 11 amino acids. Germline V lookup: CDR1 GTSNPN, CDR2 SVGIG (reference sequence).

The chain has TRBV13 and TRBJ2-5, with 12 bases lining up with TRBD2. The CDR3 contains 18 residues. Trimming at V came to 5 bases and at J to 5 bases, leaving 15 bases not matched to a gene. Germline V lookup: CDR1 PRHDT, CDR2 FYEKMQ (reference sequence). The CDR3 DNA reads TGTGCCAGCAGCCCAGCCGGGAGACTAGCGGGAGACGGGGAGACCCAGTACTTC. Amino acids: CASSPAGRLAGDGETQYF.

The chain carries TRBV7-9 and TRBJ2-3; unclear D gene. From germline, CDR1 is SEHNR and CDR2 FQNEAQ (reference sequence). The CDR3 covers 15 residues. Trimming removed 6 bases from V and 0 bases from J, with 13 bases in between. The CDR3 loop is CASRYTDTSTDTQYF. CDR3 nucleotides: TGTGCCAGCAGATACACAGATACTAGCACAGATACGCAGTATTTT.

The chain joins TRBV28 to TRBJ1-1, with D unresolved. Germline CDR1 MDHEN, CDR2 SYDVKM. Trimming shortened V by 5 bases and J by 3 bases, and 4 bases separated the two germline ends. The CDR3 length is 11 residues. CDR3 in DNA: TGTGCCAGCAGTGAGGACACTGAAGCTTTCTTT. Translating gives CASSEDTEAFF. The complete variable domain, with remaining parts taken from reference TRBV28 and TRBJ1-1, reads DVKVTQSSRYLVKRTGEKVFLECVQDMDHENMFWYRQDPGLGLRLIYFSYDVKMKEKGDIPEGYSVSREKKERFSLILESASTNQTSMYLCASSEDTEAFFGQGTRLTVV.

Remarks on this clone: An end of the junction differs from the germline gene, which may be a read error. The chain is built from TRBV15 and TRBJ2-7, with 7 bases lining up with TRBD2. This CDR3 region has 18 residues. Germline V gene data show CDR1 as LNHNV and CDR2 as YYDKDF (reference sequence). In DNA form, the CDR3 reads TGTGCCACCAGCAGAGATCGGCCAACTAGCGCGGGCTCCTACGAGCAGTGCTTC. Translation: CATSRDRPTSAGSYEQCF.

CDR3 sequence reads: CASSSKFGGGTEAFF. The CDR3 DNA follows: TGCGCCAGCAGCTCCAAGTTCGGGGGGGGCACTGAAGCTTTCTTT. The gene calls are TRBV4-3 and TRBJ1-1, with TRBD1 as a possible D gene (5 bases). This CDR3 comprises 15 residues. Germline CDR1 LGHNA, CDR2 YSLEER. V was trimmed by 5 bases and J by 4 bases, leaving 17 bases between them.

This clone occurred once. This chain uses TRBV27 with TRBJ2-1; 7 bases agree with TRBD2. Germline V gene data show CDR1 as MNHEY and CDR2 as SMNVEV (reference sequence). J lost 3 bases, V lost 8 bases, and 13 bases had no gene match. This CDR3 contains 16 residues. The CDR3 DNA reads as TGTGCCAGCCGTAATTCAGCGGGAACAGTCTACAATGAGCAGTTCTTC. Residues: CASRNSAGTVYNEQFF.

The CDR3 loop reads CSVLTGQGNEKLFF. The CDR3 DNA sequence: TGCAGCGTTTTAACGGGACAGGGAAATGAAAAACTGTTTTTT. The chain recombines TRBV29-1 with TRBJ1-4; 9 bases agree with TRBD1. In germline, CDR1 is SQVTM, CDR2 ANQGSEA. V dropped 5 bases and J dropped 5; count of bases not matched to a gene: 6. The CDR3 is 14 amino acids.

The chain has TRBV6-1 and TRBJ1-5; a possible D gene is TRBD1 (5 bases). Germline-derived CDR1 and CDR2 are MNHNS and SASEGT. The CDR3 consists of 14 residues. V was pared by 8 bases and J by 3 bases, with 14 bases between. The chain's CDR3 is CASGSRGNNQPQHF. The CDR3 bases are TGTGCCAGCGGAAGCCGGGGGAACAATCAGCCCCAGCATTTT.

A single count supports this clone. The rearrangement uses TRBV6-5 and TRBJ1-3; possible D gene TRBD1, 6 bases. CDR1 MNHEY and CDR2 SVGAGI come from the germline V gene. The V gene lost 5 bases and the J gene lost 2 bases, with 13 bases spanning the gap. The CDR3 runs to 15 residues. CDR3 DNA: TGTGCCAGCAGTCCCACAGGGAATCCTGGAAACACCATATATTTT. Protein sequence: CASSPTGNPGNTIYF.

The J gene is TRBJ1-2, the V gene TRBV27; possibly TRBD1 for D (6 bases). The CDR3 length is 13 residues. Trimming took off 6 bases at V and 8 bases at J, with 16 bases between the two ends. Germline V gene lookup returns CDR1 MNHEY and CDR2 SMNVEV (reference sequence). The CDR3 nucleotides read TGTGCCAGCAGCCTAGGGGGGGGAGGAGGCTACACCTTC. Translated, it gives CASSLGGGGGYTF.

This clone was seen a few times. The sample contains more than one DNA sequence encoding this CDR3. The CDR3 DNA sequence: TGTGCCAGCAGTGAACAGGGAAACACTGAAGCTTTCTTT. It codes for CASSEQGNTEAFF. The chain combines TRBV6-1 with TRBJ1-1, with D tentatively TRBD1 (5 bases). From germline, CDR1 is MNHNS and CDR2 SASEGT. V lost 2 bases and J lost 2, with 6 bases in between. This CDR3 region has 13 residues.

The chain has TRBV5-1 and TRBJ2-2, with 10 bases aligning to TRBD2. CDR3 length equals 15 residues. The V gene's germline CDR1 is SGHRS and CDR2 YFSETQ. Germline trimming cut 0 bases from V and 6 bases from J; bases unmatched to any gene: 2. In DNA form, the CDR3 reads TGCGCCAGCAGCTTGGGACTAGCGGGTGCCGGGGAGCTGTTTTTT. Amino acid sequence: CASSLGLAGAGELFF.

The genes are TRBV5-6 and TRBJ1-2; weak D call: TRBD1 (5 bases). Germline V gene sequence: CDR1 SGHDT, CDR2 YYEEEE. The CDR3 consists of 14 residues. The ends were cut back, 5 bases at V and 4 bases at J, with 15 bases in the middle. The CDR3 is CASRYLTDLYGYTF. The CDR3 DNA is TGTGCCAGCAGATACTTGACAGACCTCTATGGCTACACCTTC.

This clone was detected a few times. The CDR3 loop is CASSLAAPGQQKLFF. CDR3 in DNA: TGTGCCAGCAGCTTAGCGGCACCGGGACAGCAAAAACTGTTTTTT. The V call is TRBV7-8, the J call TRBJ1-4; 7 bases are shared with TRBD1. This CDR3 comprises 15 residues. The germline V gene has CDR1 SGHVS and CDR2 FQNEAQ. V dropped 0 bases and J dropped 9; count of bases not matched to a gene: 7.

The CDR3 DNA is TGTGCCAGCAGGAGACAGGGTGGTGAAAAACTGTTTTTT. Translating it yields CASRRQGGEKLFF. The chain couples TRBV6-1 to TRBJ1-4; TRBD1 agrees at 7 bases. The germline CDR1 and CDR2 sequences are MNHNS and SASEGT. V lost 6 bases, J lost 7 bases, and 5 bases stayed unmatched. CDR3 length equals 13 residues.